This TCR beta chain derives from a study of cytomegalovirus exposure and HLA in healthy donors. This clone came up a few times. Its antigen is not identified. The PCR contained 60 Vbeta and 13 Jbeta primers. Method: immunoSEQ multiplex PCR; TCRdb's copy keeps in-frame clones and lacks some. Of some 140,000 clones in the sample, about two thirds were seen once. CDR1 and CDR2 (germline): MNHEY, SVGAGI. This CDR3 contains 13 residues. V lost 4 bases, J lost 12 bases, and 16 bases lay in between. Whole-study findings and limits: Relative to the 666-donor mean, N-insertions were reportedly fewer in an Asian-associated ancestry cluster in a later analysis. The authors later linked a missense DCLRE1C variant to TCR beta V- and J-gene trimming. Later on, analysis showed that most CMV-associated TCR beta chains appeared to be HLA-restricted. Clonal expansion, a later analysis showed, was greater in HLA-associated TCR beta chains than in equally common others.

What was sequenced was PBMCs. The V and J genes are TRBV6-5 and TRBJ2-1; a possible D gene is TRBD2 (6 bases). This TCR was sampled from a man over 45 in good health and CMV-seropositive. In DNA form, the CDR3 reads TGTGCCAGCAGTTCAAGAGATGGGGGGTGGCAGTTCTTC. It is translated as CASSSRDGGWQFF.